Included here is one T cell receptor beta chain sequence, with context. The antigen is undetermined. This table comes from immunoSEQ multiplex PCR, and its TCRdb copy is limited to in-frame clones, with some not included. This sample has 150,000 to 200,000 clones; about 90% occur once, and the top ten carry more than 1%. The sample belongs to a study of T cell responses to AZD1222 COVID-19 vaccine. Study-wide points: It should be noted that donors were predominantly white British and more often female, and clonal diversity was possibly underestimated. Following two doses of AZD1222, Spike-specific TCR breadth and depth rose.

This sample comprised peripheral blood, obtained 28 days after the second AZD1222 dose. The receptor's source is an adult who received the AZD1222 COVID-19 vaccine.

CDR3: CASSQDHRGTEAFF. Written as DNA, the CDR3 is TGCGCCAGCAGCCAAGATCACAGGGGCACTGAAGCTTTCTTT. The chain has TRBV4-1 and TRBJ1-1, with 7 bases that match TRBD1. After removal of 0 bases from V and 4 bases from J, the junction contained 2 bases not matched to a gene. Germline V gives CDR1 MGHRA, CDR2 YSYEKL. This CDR3 spans 14 amino acids.